This T cell receptor (beta chain) was sequenced during a study of beta chain features in type 1 diabetes. The V and J ends lost 2 bases and 6 bases respectively, with 15 bases between them. Germline loops: CDR1 SGHNT, CDR2 YYREEE (reference sequence). The CDR3 runs to 15 residues. The entirety of the isolated RNA underwent reverse transcription, so expressed TCRB transcripts were sequenced. TCRdb's table, derived via immunoSEQ multiplex PCR, lists solely in-frame clones and lacks some. This sample has hundreds of thousands of clones; 14% occur once, and the top ten carry 6.7%. The clonotype was recovered from a man younger than 40 in good health. The rearrangement links TRBV5-4 to TRBJ2-1, with D tentatively TRBD1 (5 bases). The sample taken for sequencing was central memory CD4+ T cells from blood. The CDR3 spells CASSLQDPWGNEQFF. CDR3 coding DNA: TGTGCCAGCAGCTTACAGGATCCGTGGGGCAATGAGCAGTTCTTC.